This T cell receptor beta chain originates from a study of post-analysis software for immune sequencing data. Study-level results: The study found significantly lower normalized Chao1 diversity in multiple sclerosis patients than in controls. Strong co-clustering by F measure linked samples that shared a preparation batch. Roughly five TRBV segments appeared more often in patients than in controls, and TRBV5-6, TRBV5-1 and TRBV20-1 were among these.

Tagging with unique molecular identifiers was a feature of the TCR beta cDNA libraries. It was from about 1 to 10 million T cells that approximately 500,000 cDNA molecules came. TCRdb recomputed calls from the PCR reads with MiXCR, one row per CDR3 protein. The sample has under 900,000 distinct CDR3 sequences; about 57% are singletons. The V end lost 2 bases, the J end lost 6 bases, and 8 bases lay between the germline ends. Germline CDR1 SGHTA, CDR2 FQGNSA. The CDR3 totals 13 residues. Worth noting for this clonotype: What it binds is unknown.

This sequence was found in a girl aged 5 to 17 with multiple sclerosis. Sequenced sample: blood. This sequence joins TRBV7-2 and TRBJ2-1; D remains unclear. CDR3 sequence (DNA): TGTGCCAGCAGCTTATATCGAGGCAATGAGCAGTTCTTC. The encoded protein is CASSLYRGNEQFF.